This is a list of T cell receptor beta chains from one sample in a study of blood T cell repertoires in COVID-19. The method was immunoSEQ multiplex PCR; TCRdb's version includes in-frame clones alone and lacks a portion of them. In the table there are some 390,000 clones, more than 80% of which are singletons. The source material was PBMCs or T cells enriched from blood (not recorded which). The receptors come from a man aged 25 to 45 who had recovered from COVID-19. The CDR3 runs from the conserved cysteine through the conserved F or W. Each record gives: V gene, J gene, D gene, clone size, CDR3 DNA, CDR3 protein. The D gene is left open where the match is weak. Expanded clones get a size class; other rows say once, few or many, or leave the size out.

V: TRBV7-8
J: TRBJ2-7
D: TRBD2
size: .
DNA: TGTGCCAGCGTACGGTCTAGCGGGGGGTCCTCCTACGAGCAGTACTTC
CDR3: CASVRSSGGSSYEQYF

V: TRBV10-2
J: TRBJ1-2
D: .
size: .
DNA: TGCGCCAGCAGTGAGTCGACGGTGGGGAGCATCTATGGCTACACCTTC
CDR3: CASSESTVGSIYGYTF

V: TRBV28
J: TRBJ2-3
D: TRBD2
size: .
DNA: TGTGCCAGCAGTCCGGCCGGCGTTCTTAGCGGGAGGGAATCAGATACGCAGTATTTT
CDR3: CASSPAGVLSGRESDTQYF

V: TRBV19
J: TRBJ2-3
D: TRBD2
size: .
DNA: TGTGCCAGTAGTGTAATAGCGGGAGGGGGCACAGATACGCAGTATTTT
CDR3: CASSVIAGGGTDTQYF

V: TRBV18
J: TRBJ2-5
D: TRBD1
size: .
DNA: TGTGCCAGCTCACCAGGGGCCCCCGGGACAGGTTCCTCAGGGTACTTC
CDR3: CASSPGAPGTGSSGYF

V: TRBV3-1/TRBV3-2
J: TRBJ1-6
D: TRBD1
size: .
DNA: TGTGCCTCGAACTCGGACAGGAGCTCCTATAATTCACCCCTCCACTTT
CDR3: CASNSDRSSYNSPLHF

V: TRBV7-2
J: TRBJ1-3
D: .
size: .
DNA: TGTGCCAGCAGCCCTGACAGAGAAAGGCCTGGAAACACCATATATTTT
CDR3: CASSPDRERPGNTIYF

V: TRBV5-1
J: TRBJ2-3
D: .
size: .
DNA: TGCGCCAGTTGTCGGACTGTGGCCACTGGCACAGATACGCAGTATTTT
CDR3: CASCRTVATGTDTQYF

V: TRBV6-1
J: TRBJ2-1
D: .
size: once
DNA: TGTGCCAGCAGTGAACTGGAGGGGACCGAGCAGTTCTTC
CDR3: CASSELEGTEQFF

V: TRBV30
J: TRBJ1-5
D: TRBD1
size: .
DNA: TGTGCCTGGACCCCCGGGACAGGGGGTGTTCAGCCCCAGCATTTT
CDR3: CAWTPGTGGVQPQHF

V: TRBV28
J: TRBJ2-7
D: TRBD1
size: once
DNA: TGTGCCAGCAGTTTCCCGTGGGCAGGGGGCTCCTACGAGCAGTACTTC
CDR3: CASSFPWAGGSYEQYF

V: TRBV6-5
J: TRBJ1-3
D: .
size: .
DNA: TGTGCCAGCAGTCCTACAGGAATCTCTGGAAACACCATATATTTT
CDR3: CASSPTGISGNTIYF

V: TRBV18
J: TRBJ1-1
D: .
size: .
DNA: TGTGCCAGCTCACCGAGGGTTGGCACTGAAGCTTTCTTT
CDR3: CASSPRVGTEAFF

V: TRBV5-5
J: TRBJ2-3
D: TRBD2
size: .
DNA: TGTGCCAGCAGCTGGACTAGCGGGACCGATACGCAGTATTTT
CDR3: CASSWTSGTDTQYF

V: TRBV13
J: TRBJ1-1
D: TRBD1
size: .
DNA: TGTGCCAGCAGCTTCAAGACAGGGGTCACTGAAGCTTTCTTT
CDR3: CASSFKTGVTEAFF

V: TRBV10-3
J: TRBJ2-1
D: TRBD1
size: .
DNA: TGTGCCGCCCGGGACAGGGTTGACAATGAGCAGTTCTTC
CDR3: CAARDRVDNEQFF

V: TRBV6-6
J: TRBJ2-2
D: .
size: .
DNA: TGTGCCAGCAAGACCGGCGGACAGAGGACCGGGGAGCTGTTTTTT
CDR3: CASKTGGQRTGELFF

V: TRBV7-2
J: TRBJ2-7
D: TRBD2
size: .
DNA: TGTGCCAGCAGTGTTGCCGGGACTAGCGGGTACGAGCAGTACTTC
CDR3: CASSVAGTSGYEQYF

V: TRBV28
J: TRBJ1-3
D: .
size: .
DNA: TGTGCCAGCAGCCTCCCACCAGGGATCTCTGGAAACACCATATATTTT
CDR3: CASSLPPGISGNTIYF

V: TRBV5-8
J: TRBJ1-5
D: .
size: .
DNA: TGTGCCAGCAGCAGAGCGAGCAATCAGCCCCAGCATTTT
CDR3: CASSRASNQPQHF

V: TRBV4-1
J: TRBJ2-7
D: TRBD2
size: .
DNA: TGCGCCAGCAGCCAACCCACTAGCGGGATCCTCTCCTACGAGCAGTACTTC
CDR3: CASSQPTSGILSYEQYF

V: TRBV20-1
J: TRBJ2-1
D: .
size: .
DNA: TGCAGTGCTAGTCGACCGGGACTTTACAATGAGCAGTTCTTC
CDR3: CSASRPGLYNEQFF

V: TRBV6-5
J: TRBJ1-5
D: .
size: .
DNA: TGTGCCAGCAGTCGACAAGGCCAGCCCCAGCATTTT
CDR3: CASSRQGQPQHF

V: TRBV2
J: TRBJ2-2
D: TRBD1
size: few
DNA: TGTGCCAGCAGTGGTGGGACAGATAACACCGGGGAGCTGTTTTTT
CDR3: CASSGGTDNTGELFF

V: TRBV11-2
J: TRBJ2-1
D: TRBD2
size: .
DNA: TGTGCCAGCAGACAACCGGGACTAGCGGGAGCGGTGTTCTTC
CDR3: CASRQPGLAGAVFF

V: TRBV7-9
J: TRBJ2-1
D: TRBD2
size: .
DNA: TGTGCCAGCAGCTCTAGACTAGCGGGAGATAATGAGCAGTTCTTC
CDR3: CASSSRLAGDNEQFF

V: TRBV9
J: TRBJ2-1
D: TRBD1
size: .
DNA: TGTGCCAGCAGCGAGACAGGGAGCTCCTACAATGAGCAGTTCTTC
CDR3: CASSETGSSYNEQFF

V: TRBV6-6
J: TRBJ2-1
D: TRBD2
size: .
DNA: TGTGCCAGCAGCTCTAGGATGGTAGCGGGATCACGCTCCTACAATGAGCAGTTCTTC
CDR3: CASSSRMVAGSRSYNEQFF

V: TRBV10-3
J: TRBJ2-1
D: TRBD2
size: .
DNA: TGTGCCATCAGTACGAGCGGGAGTTATGTCTCCTACAATGAGCAGTTCTTC
CDR3: CAISTSGSYVSYNEQFF

V: TRBV28
J: TRBJ1-1
D: .
size: .
DNA: TGTGCCAGCAGGAGTCATCTGAACACTGAAGCTTTCTTT
CDR3: CASRSHLNTEAFF

V: TRBV6-5
J: TRBJ2-6
D: .
size: .
DNA: TGTGCCAGCAGTTACTCTGCCGGGGATGGGGCCAACGTCCTGACTTTC
CDR3: CASSYSAGDGANVLTF

V: TRBV7-2
J: TRBJ1-5
D: TRBD1
size: .
DNA: TGTGCCAGCAGCTTTGGGGACAGAGATCAGCCCCAGCATTTT
CDR3: CASSFGDRDQPQHF

V: TRBV27
J: TRBJ2-1
D: .
size: few
DNA: TGTGCCAGCAGTTTAGAGGGCCGCTCCTACAATGAGCAGTTCTTC
CDR3: CASSLEGRSYNEQFF

V: TRBV25-1
J: TRBJ1-6
D: .
size: .
DNA: TGTGCCAGCAGTGAAGTGGGAGATTCACCCCTCCACTTT
CDR3: CASSEVGDSPLHF

V: TRBV7-2
J: TRBJ2-1
D: TRBD2
size: .
DNA: TGTGCCAGCAGCCAAATTCGACTAGCCAATGAGCAGTTCTTC
CDR3: CASSQIRLANEQFF

V: TRBV5-4
J: TRBJ2-2
D: TRBD2
size: .
DNA: TGTGCCAGCAGCCCTCTAGCGGGAGGAGTCACCGGGGAGCTGTTTTTT
CDR3: CASSPLAGGVTGELFF

V: TRBV28
J: TRBJ2-3
D: TRBD2
size: .
DNA: TGTGCCAGCCTTAAGCGGGAGTTTGCAGATACGCAGTATTTT
CDR3: CASLKREFADTQYF

V: TRBV28
J: TRBJ2-5
D: TRBD2
size: .
DNA: TGTGCCAGCAGTTCCTGGACTAGCGTTCAAGAGACCCAGTACTTC
CDR3: CASSSWTSVQETQYF

V: TRBV9
J: TRBJ2-3
D: TRBD1
size: .
DNA: TGTGCCAGCAGCGACGGGACAGGGGGCATAGATACGCAGTATTTT
CDR3: CASSDGTGGIDTQYF

V: TRBV5-4
J: TRBJ1-2
D: TRBD1
size: .
DNA: TGTGCCAGCAGCTTGGCCGGGACAGGGGAAGTCCATGGCTACACCTTC
CDR3: CASSLAGTGEVHGYTF

V: TRBV7-9
J: TRBJ1-1
D: .
size: .
DNA: TGTGCCAGCAGCTTAAATGCAGTGAACACTGAAGCTTTCTTT
CDR3: CASSLNAVNTEAFF

V: TRBV11-2
J: TRBJ2-5
D: .
size: .
DNA: TGTGCCAGCAGAAACAGCGAGACCCAGTACTTC
CDR3: CASRNSETQYF

V: TRBV5-1
J: TRBJ1-5
D: TRBD1
size: .
DNA: TGCGCCAGCAGCTCCGGACAGGCAAATCAGCCCCAGCATTTT
CDR3: CASSSGQANQPQHF

V: TRBV28
J: TRBJ2-7
D: .
size: .
DNA: TGTGCCAGCAGTGCAGGGTCCGAGCAGTACTTC
CDR3: CASSAGSEQYF

V: TRBV11-2
J: TRBJ1-1
D: .
size: .
DNA: TGTGCCAGCAGCGGGTGGGCTGCTGAAGCTTTCTTT
CDR3: CASSGWAAEAFF

V: TRBV24-1
J: TRBJ2-2
D: .
size: .
DNA: TGTGCCACCAGTGATCAACAGGGTTGGGGCGGGGAGCTGTTTTTT
CDR3: CATSDQQGWGGELFF

V: TRBV7-9
J: TRBJ1-2
D: .
size: .
DNA: TGTGCCAGCAGCTTAAACAGCTATGGCTACACCTTC
CDR3: CASSLNSYGYTF

V: TRBV7-9
J: TRBJ2-5
D: TRBD1
size: .
DNA: TGTGCCAGCAGCTCCCGGGACAGAGATCAAGAGACCCAGTACTTC
CDR3: CASSSRDRDQETQYF

V: TRBV18
J: TRBJ1-2
D: TRBD1
size: once
DNA: TGTGCCAGCTCTTCCGACAGGGACTATGGCTACACCTTC
CDR3: CASSSDRDYGYTF

V: TRBV9
J: TRBJ2-3
D: TRBD2
size: .
DNA: TGTGCCAGCAGCACAAGAGCGGGATCCCCCTTTAAGGTTCCAGATACGCAGTATTTT
CDR3: CASSTRAGSPFKVPDTQYF

V: TRBV25-1
J: TRBJ2-7
D: .
size: .
DNA: TGTGCCAGCAGTTCCCCGGGAGCGGGCTCCTACGAGCAGTACTTC
CDR3: CASSSPGAGSYEQYF

V: TRBV7-7
J: TRBJ2-3
D: TRBD2
size: .
DNA: TGTGCTAGCAGCTTAGTAGGACTAGCGGACCAAGGGGGCACAGATACGCAGTATTTT
CDR3: CASSLVGLADQGGTDTQYF

V: TRBV5-1
J: TRBJ2-1
D: TRBD2
size: .
DNA: TGCGCCAGCAGCTTTATAGCGGGAGGGAACAATGAGCAGTTCTTC
CDR3: CASSFIAGGNNEQFF